This record covers a single T cell receptor (beta chain). This sample was taken from a study of T cells in Graves' hyperthyroidism and ophthalmopathy. Amplified regions were TCR beta CDR3 sequences from RNA transcripts. In the first-round RT-PCR of the TCR CDR3, the HTBI primer set was used. TCRdb reprocessed the multiplex PCR reads with MiXCR, giving one entry per CDR3 protein. The data hold about 610,000 distinct CDR3 sequences, with about 43% observed a single time. V was cut by 8 bases and J by 11 bases, with 15 bases left in between. This CDR3 contains 10 residues. Germline values: CDR1 SQVTM, CDR2 ANQGSEA.

The J gene is TRBJ1-1, the V gene TRBV29-1; D is uncertain. The receptor comes from a young woman with Graves' hyperthyroidism. Material for sequencing was peripheral blood or thyroid tissue (not recorded which). The CDR3 nucleotides read TGCAGCCAAGGAGCGGGGTACGCTTTCTTT. It specifies CSQGAGYAFF.